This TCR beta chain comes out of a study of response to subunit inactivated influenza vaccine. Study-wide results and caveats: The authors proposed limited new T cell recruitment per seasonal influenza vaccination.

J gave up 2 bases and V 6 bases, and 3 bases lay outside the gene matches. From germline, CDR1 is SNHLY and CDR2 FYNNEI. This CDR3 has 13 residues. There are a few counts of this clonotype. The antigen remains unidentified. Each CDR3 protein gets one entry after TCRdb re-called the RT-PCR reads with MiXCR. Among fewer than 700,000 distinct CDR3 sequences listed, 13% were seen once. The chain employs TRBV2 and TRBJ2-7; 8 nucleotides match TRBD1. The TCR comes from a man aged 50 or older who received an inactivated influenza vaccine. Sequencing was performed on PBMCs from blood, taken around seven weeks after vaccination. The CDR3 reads CASSKTGAYEQYF. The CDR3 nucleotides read TGTGCCAGCAGCAAGACAGGGGCCTACGAGCAGTACTTC.